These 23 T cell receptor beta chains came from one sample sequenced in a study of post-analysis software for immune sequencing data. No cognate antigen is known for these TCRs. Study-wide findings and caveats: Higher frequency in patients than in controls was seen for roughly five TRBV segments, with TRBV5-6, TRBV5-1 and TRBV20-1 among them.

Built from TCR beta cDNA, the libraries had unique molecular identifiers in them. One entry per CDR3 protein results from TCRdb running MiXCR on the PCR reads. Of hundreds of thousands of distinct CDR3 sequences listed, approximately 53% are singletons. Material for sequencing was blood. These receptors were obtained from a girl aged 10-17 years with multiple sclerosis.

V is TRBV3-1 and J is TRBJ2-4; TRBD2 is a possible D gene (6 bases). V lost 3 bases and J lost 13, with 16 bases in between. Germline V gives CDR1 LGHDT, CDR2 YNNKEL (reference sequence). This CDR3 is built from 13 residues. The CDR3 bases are TGTGCCAGCAGCCACGTAAGTAGCGGTAAGCAGTACTTC. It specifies CASSHVSSGKQYF.

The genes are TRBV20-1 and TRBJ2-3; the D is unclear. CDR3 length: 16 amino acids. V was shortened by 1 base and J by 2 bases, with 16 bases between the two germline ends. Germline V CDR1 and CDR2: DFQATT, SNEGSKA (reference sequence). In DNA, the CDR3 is TGCAGTGCTAGAGTAAGCCGTACGTGGGTCACAGATACGCAGTATTTT. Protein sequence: CSARVSRTWVTDTQYF.

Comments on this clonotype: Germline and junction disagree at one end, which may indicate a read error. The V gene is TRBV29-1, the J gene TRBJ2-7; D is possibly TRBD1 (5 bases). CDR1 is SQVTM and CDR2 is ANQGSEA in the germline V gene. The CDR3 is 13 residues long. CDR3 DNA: TGCAGCGTTGCGGGCAGGGTCTCCCACGAGCAGTACTTC. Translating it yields CSVAGRVSHEQYF.

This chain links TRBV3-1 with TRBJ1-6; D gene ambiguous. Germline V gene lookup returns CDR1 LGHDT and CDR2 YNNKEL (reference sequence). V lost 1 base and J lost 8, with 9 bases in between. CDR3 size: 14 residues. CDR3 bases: TGTGCCAGCAGCCAAGTTGGCGAAGATTCACCCCTCCACTTT. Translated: CASSQVGEDSPLHF. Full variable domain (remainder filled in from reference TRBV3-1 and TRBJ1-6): DTAVSQTPKYLVTQMGNDKSIKCEQNLGHDTMYWYKQDSKKFLKIMFSYNNKELIINETVPNRFSPKSPDKAHLNLHINSLELGDSAVYFCASSQVGEDSPLHFGNGTRLTVT.

The CDR3 region is CASSLLWGGAEYF. In DNA form, the CDR3 reads TGTGCCAGCAGCCTCCTGTGGGGGGGGGCCGAGTACTTC. The chain recombines TRBV6-5 with TRBJ2-4, with D tentatively TRBD2 (7 bases). The CDR3 loop spans 13 amino acids. Trimming shortened V by 6 bases and J by 14 bases, and 20 bases separated the two germline ends. The germline V gene encodes CDR1 MNHEY and CDR2 SVGAGI.

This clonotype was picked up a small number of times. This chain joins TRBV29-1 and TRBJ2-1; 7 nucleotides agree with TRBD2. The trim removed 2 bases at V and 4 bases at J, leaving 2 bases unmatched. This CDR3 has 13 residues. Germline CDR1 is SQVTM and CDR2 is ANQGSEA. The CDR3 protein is CSVERAGYNEQFF. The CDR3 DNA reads TGCAGCGTTGAACGAGCGGGGTACAATGAGCAGTTCTTC.

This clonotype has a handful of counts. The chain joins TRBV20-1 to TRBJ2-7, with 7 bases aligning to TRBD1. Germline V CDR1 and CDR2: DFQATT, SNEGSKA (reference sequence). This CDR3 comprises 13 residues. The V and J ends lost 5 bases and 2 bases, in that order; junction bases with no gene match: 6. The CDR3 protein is CSALRTGPYEQYF. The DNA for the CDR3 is TGCAGTGCTTTGCGGACAGGTCCCTACGAGCAGTACTTC.

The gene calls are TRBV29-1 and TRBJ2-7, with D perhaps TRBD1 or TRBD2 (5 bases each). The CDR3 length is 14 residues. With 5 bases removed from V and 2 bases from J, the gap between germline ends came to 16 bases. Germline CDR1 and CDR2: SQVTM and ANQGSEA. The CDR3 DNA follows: TGCAGCGTTAAAAGGAGGAACAGGCCCTACGAGCAGTACTTC. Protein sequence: CSVKRRNRPYEQYF.

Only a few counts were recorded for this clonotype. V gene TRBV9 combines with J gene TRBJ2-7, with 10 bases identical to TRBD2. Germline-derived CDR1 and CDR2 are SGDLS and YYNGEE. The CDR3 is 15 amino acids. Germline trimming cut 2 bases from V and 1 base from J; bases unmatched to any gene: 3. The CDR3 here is CASSVTSGDSYEQYF. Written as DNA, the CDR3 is TGTGCCAGCAGCGTCACTAGCGGGGATTCCTACGAGCAGTACTTC.

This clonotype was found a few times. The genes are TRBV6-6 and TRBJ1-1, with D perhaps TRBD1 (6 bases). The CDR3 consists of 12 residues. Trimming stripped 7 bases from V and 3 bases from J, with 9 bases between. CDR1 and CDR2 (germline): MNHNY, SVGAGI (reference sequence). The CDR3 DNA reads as TGTGCCAGCACTGGGGGGCACACTGAAGCTTTCTTT. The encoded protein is CASTGGHTEAFF.

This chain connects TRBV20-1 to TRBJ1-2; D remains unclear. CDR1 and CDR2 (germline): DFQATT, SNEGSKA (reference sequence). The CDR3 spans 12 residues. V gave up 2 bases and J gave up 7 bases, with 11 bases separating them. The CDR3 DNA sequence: TGCAGTGCTAGACCAAGAACCCCTGGCTACACCTTC. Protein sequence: CSARPRTPGYTF.

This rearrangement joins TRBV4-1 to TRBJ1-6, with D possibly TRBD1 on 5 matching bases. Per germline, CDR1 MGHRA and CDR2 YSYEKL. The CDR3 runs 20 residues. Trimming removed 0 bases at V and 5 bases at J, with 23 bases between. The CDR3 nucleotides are TGCGCCAGCAGCCAAGATCTGGGGACGGGCCTCTTACGGGATAATTCACCCCTCCACTTT. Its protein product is CASSQDLGTGLLRDNSPLHF.

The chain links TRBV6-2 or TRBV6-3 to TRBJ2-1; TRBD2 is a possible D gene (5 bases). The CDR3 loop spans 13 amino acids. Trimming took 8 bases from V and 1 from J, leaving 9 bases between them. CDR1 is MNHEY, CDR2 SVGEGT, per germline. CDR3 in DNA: TGTGCCAGCCTAGGACTGTCCTACAATGAGCAGTTCTTC. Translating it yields CASLGLSYNEQFF.

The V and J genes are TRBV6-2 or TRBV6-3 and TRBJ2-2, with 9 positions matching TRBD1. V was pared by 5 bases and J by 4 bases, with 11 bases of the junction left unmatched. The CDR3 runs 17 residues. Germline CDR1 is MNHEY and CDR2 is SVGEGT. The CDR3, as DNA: TGTGCCAGCAGTCCCGGACAGGGGCGAAAAGGCACCGGGGAGCTGTTTTTT. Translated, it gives CASSPGQGRKGTGELFF.

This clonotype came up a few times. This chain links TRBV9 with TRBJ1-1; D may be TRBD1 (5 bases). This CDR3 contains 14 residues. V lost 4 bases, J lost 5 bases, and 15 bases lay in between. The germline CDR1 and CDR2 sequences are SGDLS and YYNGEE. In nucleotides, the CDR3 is TGTGCCAGCAGCACCCAGGGAGTCGGGACTGAAGCTTTCTTT. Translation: CASSTQGVGTEAFF.

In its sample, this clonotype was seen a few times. CDR3 loop: CSVGPLNIAYNEQFF. The CDR3 bases are TGCAGCGTTGGCCCCCTGAATATCGCCTACAATGAGCAGTTCTTC. The rearrangement uses TRBV29-1 and TRBJ2-1; D not resolved. V was cut by 4 bases and J by 2 bases, with 15 bases left in between. Germline CDR1 and CDR2: SQVTM and ANQGSEA. The CDR3 contains 15 residues.

CDR3 nucleotide sequence: TGCAGTGCTACCCCTGAAAGGCTTTTCGGCAATGAGCAGTTCTTC. This gives the protein CSATPERLFGNEQFF. The V call is TRBV20-1, the J call TRBJ2-1; D is ambiguous. Per the germline V gene, CDR1 is DFQATT and CDR2 is SNEGSKA (reference sequence). The length of the CDR3 is 15 residues. V shed 4 bases and J shed 6 bases, with 19 bases lying between them.

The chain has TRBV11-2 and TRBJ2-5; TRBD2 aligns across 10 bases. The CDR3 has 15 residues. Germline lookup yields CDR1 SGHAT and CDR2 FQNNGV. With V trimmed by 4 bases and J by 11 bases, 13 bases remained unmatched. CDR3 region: CASSSHSGGGNEQYF. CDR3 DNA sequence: TGTGCCAGCAGCTCCCACAGCGGGGGGGGGAATGAGCAGTACTTC.

DNA for the CDR3: TGTGCCAGCACCCGACCGACAGGGGAAGGCAATGAGCAGTTCTTC. Translating gives CASTRPTGEGNEQFF. The gene calls are TRBV6-2 or TRBV6-3 and TRBJ2-1; 8 nucleotides agree with TRBD1. Germline V lookup: CDR1 MNHEY, CDR2 SVGEGT. Trimming removed 7 bases from V and 6 bases from J; junction bases left unmatched: 11. The CDR3 extends over 15 amino acids.

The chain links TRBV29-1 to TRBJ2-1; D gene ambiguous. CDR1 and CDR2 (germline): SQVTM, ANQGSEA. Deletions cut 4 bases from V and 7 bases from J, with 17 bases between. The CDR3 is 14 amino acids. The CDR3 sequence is CSVVSIPMRNEQFF. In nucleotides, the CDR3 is TGCAGCGTTGTATCGATTCCAATGAGGAATGAGCAGTTCTTC.

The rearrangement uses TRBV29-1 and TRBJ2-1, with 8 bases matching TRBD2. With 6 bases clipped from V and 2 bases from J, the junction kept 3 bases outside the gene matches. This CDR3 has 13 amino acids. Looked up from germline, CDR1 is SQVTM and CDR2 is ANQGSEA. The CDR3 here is CSVTSGTYNEQFF. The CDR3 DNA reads TGCAGCGTAACTAGCGGTACCTACAATGAGCAGTTCTTC.

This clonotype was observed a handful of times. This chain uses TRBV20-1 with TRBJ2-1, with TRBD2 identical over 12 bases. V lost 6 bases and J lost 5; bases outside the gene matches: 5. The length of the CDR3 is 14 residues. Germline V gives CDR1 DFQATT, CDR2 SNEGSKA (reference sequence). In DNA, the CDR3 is TGCAGTGCGGGACTAGCGGGCCTCAACAATGAGCAGTTCTTC. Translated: CSAGLAGLNNEQFF.

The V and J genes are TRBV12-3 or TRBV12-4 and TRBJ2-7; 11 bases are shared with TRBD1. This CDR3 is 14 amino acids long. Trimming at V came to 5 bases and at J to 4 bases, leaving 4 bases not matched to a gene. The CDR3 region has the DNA TGTGCCAGCAGTCGGACAGGGGGCAAGTACGAGCAGTACTTC. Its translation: CASSRTGGKYEQYF.